The 10 T cell receptor beta chains reported below all come from one sample, sequenced in a study of molecular identifiers for immune sequencing clone quantification. MiXCR, applied by TCRdb to the PCR reads, yields one record per CDR3 protein. Here the sample spans around 100,000 distinct CDR3 sequences, less than 35% being singletons. Sequencing was carried out using naive CD8+ T cells from blood, with Jurkat cell RNA spiked in. Described subset: FACS-sorted CD8+CD4-CCR7+CD45RA+ naive T cells. These receptors all stem from a human donor in good health. Some libraries in this study had Jurkat cell RNA spiked in.

This clonotype was seen a few times. The gene calls are TRBV12-3 or TRBV12-4 and TRBJ1-1; D possibly corresponds to TRBD1 (6 bases). The CDR3 sequence is 15 residues long. The V end lost 4 bases, the J end lost 0 bases, and 12 bases lay between the germline ends. DNA of the CDR3: TGTGCCAGCAGTTCCCGGACAGCGATGAACACTGAAGCTTTCTTT. This translates into CASSSRTAMNTEAFF.

This rearrangement joins TRBV28 to TRBJ2-1; D unresolved. The CDR3 is 13 amino acids. V was clipped by 2 bases and J by 1 base, with 3 bases between them. CDR1 is MDHEN and CDR2 is SYDVKM in the germline V gene. The CDR3 sequence is CASSLESYNEQFF. The CDR3 DNA reads TGTGCCAGCAGTTTAGAATCCTACAATGAGCAGTTCTTC. The variable domain in full, with the rest retrieved from reference TRBV28 and TRBJ2-1, is DVKVTQSSRYLVKRTGEKVFLECVQDMDHENMFWYRQDPGLGLRLIYFSYDVKMKEKGDIPEGYSVSREKKERFSLILESASTNQTSMYLCASSLESYNEQFFGPGTRLTVL.

This clonotype was counted only a few times. This chain links TRBV5-6 with TRBJ1-2, with TRBD1 matching over 7 bases. In germline, CDR1 is SGHDT, CDR2 YYEEEE. The length of the CDR3 is 13 residues. Trimming cost V 2 bases and J 4 bases; bases outside gene matches: 2. CDR3 bases: TGTGCCAGCAGCTTCGGGACAGCCTATGGCTACACCTTC. Amino acids: CASSFGTAYGYTF.

Notes on this clonotype: Relative to the germline gene, one junction end is altered; a read error may explain this. The gene calls are TRBV15 and TRBJ1-1, with D hard to call. The CDR3 spans 18 residues. Germline V gene lookup returns CDR1 LNHNV and CDR2 YYDKDF (reference sequence). The CDR3 protein is CATSRDPRRPRPNTEAIF. The CDR3 region has the DNA TGTGCCACCAGCAGAGATCCCCGCCGTCCGCGGCCGAACACTGAAGCTATCTTT.

This clonotype was observed a few times. The genes are TRBV2 and TRBJ2-2; D uncertain. Trimming stripped 6 bases from V and 5 bases from J, with 13 bases between. CDR3 length: 14 amino acids. Germline CDR1 and CDR2: SNHLY and FYNNEI. As DNA, the CDR3 is TGTGCCAGCAGCGAACCCCTAGGAACCGGGGAGCTGTTTTTT. It yields the protein CASSEPLGTGELFF.

V gene TRBV12-5 combines with J gene TRBJ2-4; TRBD1 matches at 8 bases. This CDR3 is 12 amino acids long. Losses at the gene ends were 7 bases for V and 9 bases for J; bases not matched to a gene: 5. Germline V CDR1 and CDR2: LGHNT, FRNRAP. The CDR3 DNA reads as TGTGCTAGTGCTAGACAGGGGAGCATTCAGTACTTC. Amino acid sequence: CASARQGSIQYF.

The chain recombines TRBV2 with TRBJ2-7; weak D call: TRBD2 (6 bases). Trimming took off 3 bases at V and 1 base at J, with 10 bases between the two ends. Germline V gives CDR1 SNHLY, CDR2 FYNNEI. The CDR3 is made up of 14 amino acids. The DNA for the CDR3 is TGTGCCAGCAGTGAGTACCGGGAGTCCTACGAGCAGTACTTC. Its translation: CASSEYRESYEQYF.

The chain carries TRBV4-3 and TRBJ2-5, with 8 nucleotides matching TRBD2. Germline V gene lookup returns CDR1 LGHNA and CDR2 YSLEER. This CDR3 comprises 15 residues. Unmatched junction bases numbered 10, after V lost 8 bases and J lost 2 bases. The CDR3 sequence: CASRTTSENQETQYF. The CDR3 DNA sequence: TGCGCCAGCCGCACGACTAGCGAGAATCAAGAGACCCAGTACTTC.

This clonotype was observed once. The junction departs from the called germline gene at one end, perhaps through a read error. The CDR3, as DNA: TGTGCCAGTAGTAAACCGGGACTAGCGGGAGGCAATGAGCAGCTCTTC. Encoded protein: CASSKPGLAGGNEQLF. The chain carries TRBV19 and TRBJ2-1; 15 bases map to TRBD2. This CDR3 is built from 16 residues. Per the germline V gene, CDR1 is LNHDA and CDR2 is SQIVND (reference sequence). Together with reference TRBV19 and TRBJ2-1, the CDR3 gives the full variable domain: DGGITQSPKYLFRKEGQNVTLSCEQNLNHDAMYWYRQDPGQGLRLIYYSQIVNDFQKGDIAEGYSVSREKKESFPLTVTSAQKNPTAFYLCASSKPGLAGGNEQLFGPGTRLTVL.

This clonotype was counted at least ten times. This chain links TRBV2 with TRBJ1-1; 8 nucleotides agree with TRBD1. Germline assignment: CDR1 SNHLY and CDR2 FYNNEI. V was pared by 9 bases and J by 1 base, with 4 bases of the junction left unmatched. This CDR3 is 13 amino acids long. CDR3 in amino acids: CASRDRRNTEAFF. CDR3 coding DNA: TGTGCCAGTAGGGACAGGAGGAACACTGAAGCTTTCTTT.